This T cell receptor (beta chain) was sequenced during a study of blood T cell repertoires in COVID-19. Study overall: T cells, B-cell-depleted T cells, or PBMCs supplied cDNA or gDNA.

Per the study methods: Estimation of nucleated cell counts relied on the amplification of reference gene primers. This table comes from immunoSEQ multiplex PCR, and its TCRdb copy is limited to in-frame clones, with some not included. That table is the source of V, J and clone size, and D and trimming were worked out from the DNA. Here the sample spans about 68,000 clones, almost 85% being singletons. V dropped 3 bases and J dropped 1 base, with 7 bases sitting between them. CDR1 and CDR2 from the germline V gene are KGHSH and LQKENI. This CDR3 has 13 amino acids. The sample was peripheral blood. V is TRBV18 and J is TRBJ2-7; D is perhaps TRBD2 (6 bases). The sequence came from a middle-aged man with acute or convalescent COVID-19. The CDR3 region is CASSPGTSYEQYV. The DNA of the CDR3 is TGTGCCAGCTCACCGGGGACTTCCTACGAGCAGTACGTC.